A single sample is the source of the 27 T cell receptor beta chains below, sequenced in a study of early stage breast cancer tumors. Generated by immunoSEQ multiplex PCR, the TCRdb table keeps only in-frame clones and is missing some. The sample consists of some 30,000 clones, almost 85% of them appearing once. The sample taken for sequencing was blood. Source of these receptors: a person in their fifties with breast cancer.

CDR3 nucleotide sequence: TGTGCCATCAGTGAATACGGACAGGGAATGATCCATGAGCAGTTCTTC. Protein sequence: CAISEYGQGMIHEQFF. This chain links TRBV10-3 with TRBJ2-1, with 8 bases lining up with TRBD1. V shed 3 bases and J 8 bases; nucleotides not matched to a gene: 12. This CDR3 is built from 16 residues. Looked up from germline, CDR1 is ENHRY and CDR2 is SYGVKD.

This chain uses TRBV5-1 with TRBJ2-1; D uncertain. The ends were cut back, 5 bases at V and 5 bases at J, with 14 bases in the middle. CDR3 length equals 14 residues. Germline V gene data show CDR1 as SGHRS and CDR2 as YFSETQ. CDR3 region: CASSAPNTNNEQFF. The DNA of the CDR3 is TGCGCCAGCAGTGCTCCGAATACTAACAATGAGCAGTTCTTC.

The CDR3 is CASSVGDAAPNEQYF. DNA for the CDR3: TGTGCCAGCAGCGTAGGGGATGCAGCGCCCAACGAGCAGTACTTC. This rearrangement joins TRBV9 to TRBJ2-7; no clear D gene. The germline gives CDR1 SGDLS, CDR2 YYNGEE. The ends were cut back, 0 bases at V and 5 bases at J, with 15 bases in the middle. CDR3 length equals 15 residues.

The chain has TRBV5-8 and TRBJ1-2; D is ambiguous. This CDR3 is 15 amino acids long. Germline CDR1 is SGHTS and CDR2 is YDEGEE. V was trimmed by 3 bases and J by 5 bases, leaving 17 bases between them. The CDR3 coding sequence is TGTGCCAGCAGCTCTTATATGGCAGAAATTTATGGCTACACCTTC. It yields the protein CASSSYMAEIYGYTF.

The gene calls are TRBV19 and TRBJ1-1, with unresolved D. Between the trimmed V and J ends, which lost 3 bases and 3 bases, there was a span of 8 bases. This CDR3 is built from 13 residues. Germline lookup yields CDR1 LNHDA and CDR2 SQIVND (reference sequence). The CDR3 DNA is TGTGCCAGTAGTATGGCGGCAGACACTGAAGCTTTCTTT. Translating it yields CASSMAADTEAFF.

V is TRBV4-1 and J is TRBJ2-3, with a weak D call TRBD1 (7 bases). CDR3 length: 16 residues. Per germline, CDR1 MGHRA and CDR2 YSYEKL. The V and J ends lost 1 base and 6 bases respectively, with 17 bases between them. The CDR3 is CASSQATGWRGDTQYF. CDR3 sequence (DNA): TGCGCCAGCAGCCAAGCGACAGGGTGGAGGGGGGATACGCAGTATTTT.

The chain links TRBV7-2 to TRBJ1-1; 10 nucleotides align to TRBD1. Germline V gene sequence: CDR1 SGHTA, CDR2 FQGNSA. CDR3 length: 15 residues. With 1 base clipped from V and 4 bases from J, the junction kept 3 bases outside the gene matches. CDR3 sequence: CASSLGGTGVTEAFF. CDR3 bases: TGTGCCAGCAGCTTAGGTGGGACAGGGGTCACTGAAGCTTTCTTT. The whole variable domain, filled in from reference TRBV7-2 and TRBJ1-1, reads GAGVSQSPSNKVTEKGKDVELRCDPISGHTALYWYRQSLGQGLEFLIYFQGNSAPDKSGLPSDRFSAERTGGSVSTLTIQRTQQEDSAVYLCASSLGGTGVTEAFFGQGTRLTVV.

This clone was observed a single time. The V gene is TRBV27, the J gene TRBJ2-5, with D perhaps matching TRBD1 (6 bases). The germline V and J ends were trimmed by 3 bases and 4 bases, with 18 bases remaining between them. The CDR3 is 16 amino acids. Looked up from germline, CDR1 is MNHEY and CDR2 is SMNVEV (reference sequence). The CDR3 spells CASSLGASTAGETQYF. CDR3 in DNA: TGTGCCAGCAGTTTGGGGGCATCCACAGCCGGAGAGACCCAGTACTTC.

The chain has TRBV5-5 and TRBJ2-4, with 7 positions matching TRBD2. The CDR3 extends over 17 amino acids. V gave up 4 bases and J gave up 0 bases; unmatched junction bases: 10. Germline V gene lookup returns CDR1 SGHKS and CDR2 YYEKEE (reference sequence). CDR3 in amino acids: CASSVELAEIAKNIQYF. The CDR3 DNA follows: TGTGCCAGCAGCGTCGAGCTAGCGGAGATAGCCAAAAACATTCAGTACTTC.

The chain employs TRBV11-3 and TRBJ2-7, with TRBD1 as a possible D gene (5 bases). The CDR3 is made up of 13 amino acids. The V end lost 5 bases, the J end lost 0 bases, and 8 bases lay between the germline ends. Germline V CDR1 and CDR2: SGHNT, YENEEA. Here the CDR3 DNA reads TGTGCCAGCAGCCATGACAGCTCCTACGAGCAGTACTTC. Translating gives CASSHDSSYEQYF.

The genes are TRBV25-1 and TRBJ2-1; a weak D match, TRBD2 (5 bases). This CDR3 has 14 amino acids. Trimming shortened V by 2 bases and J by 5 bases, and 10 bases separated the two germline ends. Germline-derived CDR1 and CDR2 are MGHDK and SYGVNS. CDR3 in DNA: TGTGCCAGCAGTGAAGAGGGCCACCACAATGAGCAGTTCTTC. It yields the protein CASSEEGHHNEQFF. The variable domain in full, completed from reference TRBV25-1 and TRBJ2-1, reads EADIYQTPRYLVIGTGKKITLECSQTMGHDKMYWYQQDPGMELHLIHYSYGVNSTEKGDLSSESTVSRIRTEHFPLTLESARPSHTSQYLCASSEEGHHNEQFFGPGTRLTVL.

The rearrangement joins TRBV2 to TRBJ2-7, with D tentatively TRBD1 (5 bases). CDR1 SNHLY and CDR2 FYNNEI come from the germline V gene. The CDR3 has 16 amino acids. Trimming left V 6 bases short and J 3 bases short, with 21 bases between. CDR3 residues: CASSDTYDSRFYEQYF. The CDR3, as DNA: TGTGCCAGCAGCGATACATACGACAGTCGCTTCTACGAGCAGTACTTC.

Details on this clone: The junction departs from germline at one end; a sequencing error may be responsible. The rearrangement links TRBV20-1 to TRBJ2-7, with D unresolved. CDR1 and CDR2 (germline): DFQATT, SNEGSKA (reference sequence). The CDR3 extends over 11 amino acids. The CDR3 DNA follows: TGCAGTGCTAGAATCTCCGACGAGCAGTACTTC. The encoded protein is CSARISDEQYF.

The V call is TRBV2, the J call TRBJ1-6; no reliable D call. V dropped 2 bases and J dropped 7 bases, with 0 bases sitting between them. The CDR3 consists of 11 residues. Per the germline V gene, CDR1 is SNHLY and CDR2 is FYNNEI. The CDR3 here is CASSENSPLHF. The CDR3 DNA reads TGTGCCAGCAGTGAAAATTCACCCCTCCACTTT.

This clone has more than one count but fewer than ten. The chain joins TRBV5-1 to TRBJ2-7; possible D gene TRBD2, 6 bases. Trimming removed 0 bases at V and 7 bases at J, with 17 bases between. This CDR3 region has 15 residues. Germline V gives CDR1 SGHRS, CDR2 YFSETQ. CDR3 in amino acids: CASSLEGLIAGEQYF. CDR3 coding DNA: TGCGCCAGCAGCTTGGAGGGGTTGATTGCGGGGGAGCAGTACTTC.

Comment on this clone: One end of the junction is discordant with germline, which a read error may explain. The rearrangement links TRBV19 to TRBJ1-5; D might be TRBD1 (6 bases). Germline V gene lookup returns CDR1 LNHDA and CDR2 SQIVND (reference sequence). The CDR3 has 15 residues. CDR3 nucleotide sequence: TGTGCCAGTAGCATAGGGACATTTAGCAATCAGCCCCAGCATTTT. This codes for CASSIGTFSNQPQHF.

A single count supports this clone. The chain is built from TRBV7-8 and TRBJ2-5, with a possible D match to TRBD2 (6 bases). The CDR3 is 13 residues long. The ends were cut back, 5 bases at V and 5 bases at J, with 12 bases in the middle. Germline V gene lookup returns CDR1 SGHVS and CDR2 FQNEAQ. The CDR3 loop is CASSGPGEETQYF. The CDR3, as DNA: TGTGCCAGCAGCGGGCCGGGGGAGGAGACCCAGTACTTC.

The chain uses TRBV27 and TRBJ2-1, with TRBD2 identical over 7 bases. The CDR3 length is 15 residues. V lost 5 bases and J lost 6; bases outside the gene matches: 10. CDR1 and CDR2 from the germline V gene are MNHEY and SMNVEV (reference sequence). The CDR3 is CASSRVASGSNEQFF. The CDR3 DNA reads TGTGCCAGCAGTCGCGTCGCTAGCGGAAGCAATGAGCAGTTCTTC.

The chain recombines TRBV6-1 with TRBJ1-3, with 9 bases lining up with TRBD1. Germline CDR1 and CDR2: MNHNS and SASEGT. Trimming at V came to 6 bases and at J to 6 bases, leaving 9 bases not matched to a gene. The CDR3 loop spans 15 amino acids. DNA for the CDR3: TGTGCCAGCAGAGACGGACAGGGGACTAAAAACACCATATATTTT. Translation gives CASRDGQGTKNTIYF.

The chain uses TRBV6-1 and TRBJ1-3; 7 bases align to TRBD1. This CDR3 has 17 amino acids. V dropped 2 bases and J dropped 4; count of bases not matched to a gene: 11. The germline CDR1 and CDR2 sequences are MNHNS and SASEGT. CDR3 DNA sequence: TGTGCCAGCAGTGAAATTTTGACAGGGCAAGGAGGAAACACCATATATTTT. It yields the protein CASSEILTGQGGNTIYF.

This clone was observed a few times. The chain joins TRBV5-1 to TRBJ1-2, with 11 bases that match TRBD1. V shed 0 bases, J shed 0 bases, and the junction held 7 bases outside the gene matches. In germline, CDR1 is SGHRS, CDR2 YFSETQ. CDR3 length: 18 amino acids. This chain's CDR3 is CASSLAPGTGGANYGYTF. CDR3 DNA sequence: TGCGCCAGCAGCTTGGCCCCCGGGACAGGGGGAGCTAACTATGGCTACACCTTC.

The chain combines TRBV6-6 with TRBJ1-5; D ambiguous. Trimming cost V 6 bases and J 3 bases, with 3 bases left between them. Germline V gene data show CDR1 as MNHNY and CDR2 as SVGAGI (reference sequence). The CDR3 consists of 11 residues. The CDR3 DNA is TGTGCCAGCAGCGTCAATCAGCCCCAGCATTTT. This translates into CASSVNQPQHF.

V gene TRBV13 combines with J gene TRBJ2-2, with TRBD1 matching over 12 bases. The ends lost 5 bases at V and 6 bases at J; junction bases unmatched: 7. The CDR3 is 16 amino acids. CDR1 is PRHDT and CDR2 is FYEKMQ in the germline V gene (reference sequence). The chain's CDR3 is CASSPPGQGASGELFF. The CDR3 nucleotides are TGTGCCAGCAGCCCCCCGGGACAGGGGGCGTCCGGGGAGCTGTTTTTT. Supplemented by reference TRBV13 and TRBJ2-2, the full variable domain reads AAGVIQSPRHLIKEKRETATLKCYPIPRHDTVYWYQQGPGQDPQFLISFYEKMQSDKGSIPDRFSAQQFSDYHSELNMSSLELGDSALYFCASSPPGQGASGELFFGEGSRLTVL.

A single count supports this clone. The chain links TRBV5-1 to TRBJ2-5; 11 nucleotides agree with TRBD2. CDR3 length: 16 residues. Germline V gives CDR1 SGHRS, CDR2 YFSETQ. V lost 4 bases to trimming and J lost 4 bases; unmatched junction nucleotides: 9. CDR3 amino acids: CASSPKGLAEIETQYF. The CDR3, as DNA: TGCGCCAGCAGCCCGAAGGGACTAGCGGAGATAGAGACCCAGTACTTC.

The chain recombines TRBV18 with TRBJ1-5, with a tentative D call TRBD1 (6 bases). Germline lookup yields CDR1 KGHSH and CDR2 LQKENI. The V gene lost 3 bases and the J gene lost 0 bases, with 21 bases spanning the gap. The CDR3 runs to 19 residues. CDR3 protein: CASSPGARDTVYSNQPQHF. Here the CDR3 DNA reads TGTGCCAGCTCACCCGGGGCCCGGGACACCGTTTATAGCAATCAGCCCCAGCATTTT.

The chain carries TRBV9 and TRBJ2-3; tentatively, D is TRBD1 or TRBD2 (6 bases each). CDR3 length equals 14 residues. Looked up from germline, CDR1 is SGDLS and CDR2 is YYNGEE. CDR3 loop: CASRGLGGADTQYF. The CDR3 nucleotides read TGTGCGTCCCGGGGGCTCGGCGGGGCAGATACGCAGTATTTT.

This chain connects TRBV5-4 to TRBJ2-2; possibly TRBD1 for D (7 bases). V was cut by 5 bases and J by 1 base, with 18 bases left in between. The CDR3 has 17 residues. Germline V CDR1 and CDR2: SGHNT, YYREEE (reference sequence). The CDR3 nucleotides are TGTGCCAGCAGACCAGGGGGGCCACGCGGGAACACCGGGGAGCTGTTTTTT. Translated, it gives CASRPGGPRGNTGELFF.